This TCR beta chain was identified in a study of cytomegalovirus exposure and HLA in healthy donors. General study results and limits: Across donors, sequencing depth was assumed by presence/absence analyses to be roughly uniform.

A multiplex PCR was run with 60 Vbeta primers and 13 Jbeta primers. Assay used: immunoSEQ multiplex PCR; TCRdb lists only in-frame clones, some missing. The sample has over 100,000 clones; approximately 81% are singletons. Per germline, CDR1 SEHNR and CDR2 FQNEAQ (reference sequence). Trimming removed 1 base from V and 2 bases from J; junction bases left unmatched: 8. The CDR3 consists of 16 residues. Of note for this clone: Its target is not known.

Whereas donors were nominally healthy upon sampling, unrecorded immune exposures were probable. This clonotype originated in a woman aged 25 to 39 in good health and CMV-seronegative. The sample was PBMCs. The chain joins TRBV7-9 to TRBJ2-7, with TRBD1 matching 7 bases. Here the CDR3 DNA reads TGTGCCAGCAGCTTAGGTCTGGACAGGAGTACCTACGAGCAGTACTTC. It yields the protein CASSLGLDRSTYEQYF.